Detailed here is one T cell receptor (beta chain). What it binds is not known. In the PCR, 60 Vbeta and 13 Jbeta primers were used. TCRdb's copy holds only in-frame clones and misses some; the assay was immunoSEQ multiplex PCR. The sample lists fewer than 150,000 clones; 70% to 75% were seen once. These data belong to a study of cytomegalovirus exposure and HLA in healthy donors. Study-wide context: Counted in an early data release were tens of millions of unique TCRs from HLA-typed donors.

General study results and limits: In a later analysis, TCR beta V- and J-gene trimming showed a link to a missense DCLRE1C variant. Apparent HLA restriction characterized most CMV-associated TCR beta chains in a later analysis.

The sequenced sample was PBMCs. The clonotype was recovered from a man younger than 45 in good health and CMV-seronegative.

As DNA, the CDR3 is TGTGCCAGCAGCAAACGACAGGGCTACGAGCAGTACTTC. This encodes CASSKRQGYEQYF. The chain employs TRBV9 and TRBJ2-7; the match to TRBD1 covers 7 bases. Germline V gives CDR1 SGDLS, CDR2 YYNGEE. The V segment lost 4 bases and the J segment 3 bases; nucleotides outside the gene matches: 4. This CDR3 comprises 13 residues. The whole variable domain, filled in from reference TRBV9 and TRBJ2-7, reads DSGVTQTPKHLITATGQRVTLRCSPRSGDLSVYWYQQSLDQGLQFLIQYYNGEERAKGNILERFSAQQFPDLHSELNLSSLELGDSALYFCASSKRQGYEQYFGPGTRLTVT.